The T cell receptor beta chain described here comes from a study of vaccination effects on CD4 cells after COVID-19. Looked up from germline, CDR1 is SGDLS and CDR2 is YYNGEE. J gave up 2 bases and V 0 bases, and 13 bases lay outside the gene matches. The CDR3 sequence is 18 residues long. This clone was counted a single time. No antigen is known for it. The table came from immunoSEQ multiplex PCR; TCRdb's copy has only in-frame clones and leaves some out. The sample lists approximately 70,000 clones, roughly 73% occurring once. Cells that had been cultured for 10 days were the source of isolated CD4+ T cells. Participants received two doses of either the BNT162b2 or mRNA-1273 vaccine.

This rearrangement joins TRBV9 to TRBJ2-5, with 7 nucleotides matching TRBD2. The clonotype comes from a human donor who received a COVID-19 vaccine. Sample: CD4+ T cells from PBMCs cultured without peptide, taken after COVID-19 vaccination. Written as DNA, the CDR3 is TGTGCCAGCAGCGTAGGTTCTATGGGTGCGGGGGTGCAAGAGACCCAGTACTTC. Amino acid sequence: CASSVGSMGAGVQETQYF.